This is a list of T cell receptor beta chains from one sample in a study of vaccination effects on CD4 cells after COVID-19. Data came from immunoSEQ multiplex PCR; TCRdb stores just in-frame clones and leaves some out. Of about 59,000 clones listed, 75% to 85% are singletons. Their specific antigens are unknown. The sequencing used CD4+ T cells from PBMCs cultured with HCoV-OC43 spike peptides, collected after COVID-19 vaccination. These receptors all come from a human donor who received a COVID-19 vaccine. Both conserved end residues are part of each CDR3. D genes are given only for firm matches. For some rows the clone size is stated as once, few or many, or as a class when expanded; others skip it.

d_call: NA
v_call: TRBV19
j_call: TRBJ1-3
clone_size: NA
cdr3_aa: CASSYRDTKRRISGNTIYF
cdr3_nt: TGTGCCAGTAGTTACCGGGACACAAAGAGAAGAATTTCTGGAAACACCATATATTTT

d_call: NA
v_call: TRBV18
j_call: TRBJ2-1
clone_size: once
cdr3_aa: CASSRPGGYNEQFF
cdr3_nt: TGTGCCAGCTCCCGGCCGGGCGGATACAATGAGCAGTTCTTC

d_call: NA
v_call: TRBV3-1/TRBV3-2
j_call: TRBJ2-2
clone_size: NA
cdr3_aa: CASSQGGRGPNTGELFF
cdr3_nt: TGTGCCAGCAGCCAAGGGGGGAGGGGGCCGAACACCGGGGAGCTGTTTTTT

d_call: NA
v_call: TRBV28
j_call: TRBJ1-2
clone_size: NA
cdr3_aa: CASSPTHGFGYTF
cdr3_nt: TGTGCCAGCAGTCCGACCCACGGATTCGGCTACACCTTC

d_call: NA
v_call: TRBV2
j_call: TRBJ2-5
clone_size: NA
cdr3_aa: CASRLYQETQYF
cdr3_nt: TGTGCCAGCAGACTGTACCAAGAGACCCAGTACTTC

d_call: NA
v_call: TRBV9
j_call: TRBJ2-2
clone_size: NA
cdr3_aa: CASSVDREDMGELFF
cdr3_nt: TGTGCCAGCAGCGTAGACAGGGAGGATATGGGGGAGCTGTTTTTT

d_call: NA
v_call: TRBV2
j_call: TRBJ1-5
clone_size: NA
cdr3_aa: CASSPEWGNQPQHF
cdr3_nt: TGTGCCAGCAGTCCTGAATGGGGCAATCAGCCCCAGCATTTT

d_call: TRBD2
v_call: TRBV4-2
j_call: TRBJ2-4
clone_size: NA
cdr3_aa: CASSQGGTSLPENIQYF
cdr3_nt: TGTGCCAGCAGCCAAGGTGGGACTAGTCTCCCAGAAAACATTCAGTACTTC

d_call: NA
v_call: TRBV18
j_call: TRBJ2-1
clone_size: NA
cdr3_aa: CASSPFQGSPDEQFF
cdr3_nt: TGTGCCAGCTCACCATTCCAGGGAAGCCCGGATGAGCAGTTCTTC

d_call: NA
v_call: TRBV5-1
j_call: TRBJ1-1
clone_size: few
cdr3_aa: CASSFSGTGTEAFF
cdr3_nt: TGCGCCAGCAGCTTTTCCGGGACGGGAACTGAAGCTTTCTTT

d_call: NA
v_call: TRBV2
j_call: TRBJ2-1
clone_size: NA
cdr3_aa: CASNPDLGIYNEQFF
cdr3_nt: TGTGCCAGCAACCCTGATTTGGGGATATACAATGAGCAGTTCTTC

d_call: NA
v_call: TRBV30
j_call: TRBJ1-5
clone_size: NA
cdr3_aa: CAWSGSGDQPQHF
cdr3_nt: TGTGCCTGGAGTGGTAGTGGCGATCAGCCCCAGCATTTT

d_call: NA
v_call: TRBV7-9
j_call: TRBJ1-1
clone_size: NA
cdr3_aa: CASSLGSETEAFF
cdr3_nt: TGTGCCAGCAGCTTAGGATCGGAGACTGAAGCTTTCTTT

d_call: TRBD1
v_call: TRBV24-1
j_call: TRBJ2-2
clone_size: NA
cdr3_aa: CATSDPDRGLAGELFF
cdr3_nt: TGTGCCACCAGTGATCCCGACAGGGGGCTAGCCGGGGAGCTGTTTTTT

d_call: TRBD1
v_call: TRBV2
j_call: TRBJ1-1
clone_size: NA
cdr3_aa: CASNSQGINTEAFF
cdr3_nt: TGTGCCAGCAATTCACAGGGGATAAACACTGAAGCTTTCTTT

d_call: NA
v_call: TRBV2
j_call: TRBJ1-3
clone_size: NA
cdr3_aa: CASKGRSSGNTIYF
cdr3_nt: TGTGCCAGCAAGGGACGGAGCTCTGGAAACACCATATATTTT

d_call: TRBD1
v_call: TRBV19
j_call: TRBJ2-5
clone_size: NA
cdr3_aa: CASTNTGGAKTQYF
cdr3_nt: TGTGCCAGTACCAATACAGGGGGCGCGAAGACCCAGTACTTC

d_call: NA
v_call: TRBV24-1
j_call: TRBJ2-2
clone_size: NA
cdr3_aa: CATSGGTNTGELFF
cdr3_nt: TGTGCCACCAGCGGTGGTACGAACACCGGGGAGCTGTTTTTT

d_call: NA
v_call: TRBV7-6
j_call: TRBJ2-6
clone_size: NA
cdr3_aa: CASSHGANVLTF
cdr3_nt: TGTGCCAGCAGCCATGGGGCCAACGTCCTGACTTTC

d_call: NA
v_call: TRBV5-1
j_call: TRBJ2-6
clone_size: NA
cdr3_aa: CASSPDGGDSGANVLTF
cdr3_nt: TGCGCCAGCAGCCCCGACGGGGGAGACTCTGGGGCCAACGTCCTGACTTTC

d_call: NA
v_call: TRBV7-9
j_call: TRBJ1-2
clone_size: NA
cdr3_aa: CASRPARVYDYGYTF
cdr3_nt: TGTGCCAGCAGGCCTGCCAGGGTTTACGACTATGGCTACACCTTC

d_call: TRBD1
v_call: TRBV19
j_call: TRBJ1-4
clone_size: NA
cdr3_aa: CASNARGQSNEKLFF
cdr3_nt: TGTGCCAGTAATGCAAGGGGACAGTCTAATGAAAAACTGTTTTTT

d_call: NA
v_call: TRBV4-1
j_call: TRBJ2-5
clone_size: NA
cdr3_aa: CASSQGKGFQETQYF
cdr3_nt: TGCGCCAGCAGCCAAGGAAAGGGATTCCAAGAGACCCAGTACTTC

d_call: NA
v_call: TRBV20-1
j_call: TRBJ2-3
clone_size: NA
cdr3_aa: CSASSSGPTDTQYF
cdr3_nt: TGCAGTGCTAGTTCATCCGGGCCCACAGATACGCAGTATTTT

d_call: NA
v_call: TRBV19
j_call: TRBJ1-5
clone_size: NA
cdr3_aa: CASRQTGINQPQHF
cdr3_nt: TGTGCCAGTAGGCAAACAGGGATCAATCAGCCCCAGCATTTT

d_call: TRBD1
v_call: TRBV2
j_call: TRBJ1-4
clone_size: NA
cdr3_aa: CASSRTGTENEKLFF
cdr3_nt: TGTGCCAGCAGCCGGACCGGGACAGAAAATGAAAAACTGTTTTTT

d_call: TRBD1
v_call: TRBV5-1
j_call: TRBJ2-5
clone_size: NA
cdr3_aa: CASSQGQEGGTQYF
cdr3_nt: TGCGCCAGCAGCCAAGGACAGGAAGGTGGGACCCAGTACTTC

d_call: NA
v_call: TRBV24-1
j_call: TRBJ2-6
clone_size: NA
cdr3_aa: CATSDFSSSGANVLTF
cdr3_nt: TGTGCCACCAGTGATTTCAGCAGCTCTGGGGCCAACGTCCTGACTTTC

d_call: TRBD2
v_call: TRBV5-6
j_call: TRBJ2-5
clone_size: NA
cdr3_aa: CASSQDRGGTQYF
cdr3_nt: TGTGCCAGCAGCCAGGACCGGGGGGGGACCCAGTACTTC

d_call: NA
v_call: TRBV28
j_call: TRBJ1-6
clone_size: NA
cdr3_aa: CASSFLGESYNSPLHF
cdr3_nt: TGTGCCAGCAGTTTTTTGGGGGAAAGCTATAATTCACCCCTCCACTTT

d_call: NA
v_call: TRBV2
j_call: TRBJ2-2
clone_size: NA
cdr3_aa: CASSGSRGNTGELFF
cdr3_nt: TGTGCCAGCAGCGGAAGCCGAGGTAACACCGGGGAGCTGTTTTTT

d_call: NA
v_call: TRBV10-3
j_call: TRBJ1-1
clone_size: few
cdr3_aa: CAISGAGNTEAFF
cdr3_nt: TGTGCCATCAGTGGAGCTGGGAACACTGAAGCTTTCTTT

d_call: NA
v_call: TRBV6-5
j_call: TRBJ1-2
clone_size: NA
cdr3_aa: CASSSIGRTNYGYTF
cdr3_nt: TGTGCCAGCAGTTCCATCGGGAGGACGAACTATGGCTACACCTTC

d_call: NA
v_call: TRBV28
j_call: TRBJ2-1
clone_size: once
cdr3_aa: CATMSSYNEQFF
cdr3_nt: TGTGCCACCATGAGCTCCTACAATGAGCAGTTCTTC

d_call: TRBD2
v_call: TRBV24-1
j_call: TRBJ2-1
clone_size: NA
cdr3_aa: CATSDGGVSYNEQFF
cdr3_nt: TGTGCCACCAGTGATGGGGGGGTCTCCTACAATGAGCAGTTCTTC

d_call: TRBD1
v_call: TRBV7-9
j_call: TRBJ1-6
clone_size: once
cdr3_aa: CASRYGTGFNSPLHF
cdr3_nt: TGTGCCAGCAGATACGGGACAGGGTTTAATTCACCCCTCCACTTT

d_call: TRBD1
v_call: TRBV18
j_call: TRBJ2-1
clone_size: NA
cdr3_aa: CASSPDRDRGHEQFF
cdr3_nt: TGTGCCAGCTCACCGGACAGGGACCGAGGGCATGAGCAGTTCTTC

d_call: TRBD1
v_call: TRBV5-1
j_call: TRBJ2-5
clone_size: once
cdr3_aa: CASSPTVGGAEETQYF
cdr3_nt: TGCGCCAGCAGCCCAACAGTAGGGGGCGCGGAAGAGACCCAGTACTTC

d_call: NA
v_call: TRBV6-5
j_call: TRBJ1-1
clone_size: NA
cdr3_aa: CASRLNRNTEAFF
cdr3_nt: TGTGCCAGCAGACTTAACAGGAACACTGAAGCTTTCTTT

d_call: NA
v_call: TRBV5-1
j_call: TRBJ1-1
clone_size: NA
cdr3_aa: CASSFQGWNTEAFF
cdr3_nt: TGCGCCAGCAGCTTCCAGGGATGGAACACTGAAGCTTTCTTT

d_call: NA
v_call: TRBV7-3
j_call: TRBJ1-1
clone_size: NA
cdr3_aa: CASSLRENTEAFF
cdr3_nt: TGTGCCAGCAGCTTACGGGAGAACACTGAAGCTTTCTTT

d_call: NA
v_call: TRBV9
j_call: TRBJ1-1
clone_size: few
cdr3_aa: CASSVDLNTEAFF
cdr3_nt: TGTGCCAGCAGCGTAGATCTGAACACTGAAGCTTTCTTT

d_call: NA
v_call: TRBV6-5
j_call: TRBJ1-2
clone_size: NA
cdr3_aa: CASGWINYGYTF
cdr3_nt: TGTGCCAGCGGATGGATCAACTATGGCTACACCTTC